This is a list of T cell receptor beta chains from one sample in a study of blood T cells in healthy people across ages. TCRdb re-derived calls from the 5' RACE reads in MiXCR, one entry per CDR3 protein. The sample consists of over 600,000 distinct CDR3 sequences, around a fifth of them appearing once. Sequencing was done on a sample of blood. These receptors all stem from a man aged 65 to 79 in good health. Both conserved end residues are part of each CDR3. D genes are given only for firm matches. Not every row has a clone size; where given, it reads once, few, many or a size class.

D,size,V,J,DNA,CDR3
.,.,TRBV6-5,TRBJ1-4,TGTGCCAGCAGCCCTAGACCGATTGATGAAAAACTGTTTTTT,CASSPRPIDEKLFF
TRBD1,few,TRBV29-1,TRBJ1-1,TGCAGCGTTGTCAGGGGGGAGGGTTCTTCAGCTTTCTTT,CSVVRGEGSSAFF
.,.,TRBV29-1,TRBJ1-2,TGCAGCGTTGAAATGGTCGGAGGCGGTGGCTACGCCTTC,CSVEMVGGGGYAF
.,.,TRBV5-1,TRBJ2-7,TGCGCCAGCAGCCCGGGACACCGAAGTGCCTACGAGCAGTACTTC,CASSPGHRSAYEQYF
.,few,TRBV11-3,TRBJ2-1,TGTGCCAGCAGCTTTGCGGGATCGTACAATGAGCAGTTCTTC,CASSFAGSYNEQFF
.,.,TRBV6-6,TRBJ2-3,TGTGCCACCCGAGTTTCGGAAGATACGCAGTATTTT,CATRVSEDTQYF
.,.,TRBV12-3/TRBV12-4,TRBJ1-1,TGTGCCAGCAGCCTTACGGGGGCGATGAACACTGAAGCTTTCTTT,CASSLTGAMNTEAFF
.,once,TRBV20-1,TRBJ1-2,TGCAGTGCCCAGGAGGGAGGGGCGCTTAACTATGGCTACGCCTTC,CSAQEGGALNYGYAF
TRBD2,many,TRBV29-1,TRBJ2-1,TGCAGCGTGATGACTAGCGTCTACAATGAGCAGTTCTTC,CSVMTSVYNEQFF
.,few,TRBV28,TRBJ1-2,TGTGCCAGCAGTCCTAGGTACAATGGCTACACCTTC,CASSPRYNGYTF
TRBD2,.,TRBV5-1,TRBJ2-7,TGCGCCAGCAGCCTTGGGGGGGACGGAATCTCCTACGAGCAGTACTTC,CASSLGGDGISYEQYF
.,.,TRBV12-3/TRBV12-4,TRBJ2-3,TGTGCCAGCAGTCCACTGACGGGAGTAGCGGAGAAAGATACGCAGTATTTT,CASSPLTGVAEKDTQYF
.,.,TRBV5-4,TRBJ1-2,TGTGCTAGCAGCTGGGGAACCGGGATCACCTATGGCTACACCTTC,CASSWGTGITYGYTF
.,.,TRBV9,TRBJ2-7,TGTGCCAGCAGCGTAGCGGACACTCGCTCCTACGAGCAGTACTTC,CASSVADTRSYEQYF
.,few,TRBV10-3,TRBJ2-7,TGTGCCATCGCAGGACGCTCGGGGGAACCTCCCTACGAGCAGTACTTC,CAIAGRSGEPPYEQYF
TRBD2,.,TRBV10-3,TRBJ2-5,TGTGCCACCAGTGGGACTAGCGGAAATCAAGAGACCCAGTACTTC,CATSGTSGNQETQYF
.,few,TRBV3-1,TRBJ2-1,TGTGCCAGCAGCCAAGATCAGGTCGGGGGACAGGAGCAGTTCTTC,CASSQDQVGGQEQFF
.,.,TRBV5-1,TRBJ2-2,TGCGCCAGCGTCCGCCAAGGGGCCGACACCGGGGAGCTGTTTTTT,CASVRQGADTGELFF
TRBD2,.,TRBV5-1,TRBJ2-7,TGCGCCAGCAGCCCATTGGGGAGCGGGAGAGACTACGAGCAGTACTTC,CASSPLGSGRDYEQYF
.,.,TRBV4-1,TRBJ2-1,TGCGCCAGCAGCCAAGAGGAAGCAGGGAGGTACAATGAGCAGTTCTTC,CASSQEEAGRYNEQFF
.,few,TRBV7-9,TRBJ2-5,TGTGCCAGCAGCCCCCCCCGCGCGACGGACCAAGAGACCCAGTACTTC,CASSPPRATDQETQYF
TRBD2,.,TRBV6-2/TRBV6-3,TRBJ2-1,TGTGCCAGCAGTTACGGGTTGACTAGCGGGAGGTCAAACAATGAGCAGTTCTTC,CASSYGLTSGRSNNEQFF
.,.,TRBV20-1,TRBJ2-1,TGCAGTGCTGGAGACCCCATTGAGCAGTTCTTC,CSAGDPIEQFF
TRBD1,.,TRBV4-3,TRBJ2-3,TGCGCCAGCAGCGAAGGGGACAGGACCGCCACAGATACGCAGTATTTT,CASSEGDRTATDTQYF
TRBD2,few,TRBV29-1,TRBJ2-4,TGCAGCGTTGACGGCGGGGGGCGAAACATTCAGTACTTC,CSVDGGGRNIQYF
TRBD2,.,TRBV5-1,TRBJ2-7,TGCGCCAGCAGCTTGGGAGTAGCGGGATCCTACGAGCAGTACTTC,CASSLGVAGSYEQYF
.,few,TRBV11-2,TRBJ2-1,TGTGCCAGCAGCTCCGACCCCTCCTACAATGAGCAGTTCTTC,CASSSDPSYNEQFF
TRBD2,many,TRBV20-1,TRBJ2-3,TGCAGTGCTAGAAGCGGGACGAAGACAGATACGCAGTATTTT,CSARSGTKTDTQYF
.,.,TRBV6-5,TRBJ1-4,TGTGCCAGCCGAGCAGCTCCTAATGAAAAACTGTTTTTT,CASRAAPNEKLFF
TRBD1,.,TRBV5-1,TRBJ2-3,TGCGCCAGCAGCTTGGGGACAGGGGACGGCACAGATACGCAGTATTTT,CASSLGTGDGTDTQYF
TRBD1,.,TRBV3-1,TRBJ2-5,TGTGCCAGCAGCCAAGATCCGCAGGGGGCAGGGGAGACCCAGTACTTC,CASSQDPQGAGETQYF
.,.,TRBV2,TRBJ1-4,TGTGCCAGCAGTGCCGTCAGATCGCCTAATGAAAAACTGTTTTTT,CASSAVRSPNEKLFF
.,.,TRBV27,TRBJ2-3,TGTGCCAGCAGTTTAATCTCCAGACTCCCCACAGATACGCAGTATTTT,CASSLISRLPTDTQYF
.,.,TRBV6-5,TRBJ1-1,TGTGCCAGCAGTTATCAGCGGAACACTGAAGCTTTCTTT,CASSYQRNTEAFF
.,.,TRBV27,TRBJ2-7,TGTGCCAGCAGCTCAAGGCCCAGGGGCAACGAGCAGTACTTC,CASSSRPRGNEQYF